The entry below describes one T cell receptor beta chain. Its specificity is unknown. Trimming pared 4 bases from V and 4 bases from J, leaving 23 bases between. From germline, CDR1 is SGHVS and CDR2 FQNEAQ. The CDR3 is 17 residues long. The entry originates in a study of identical twins. Overall study results and limits: Carriage of fewer insertions was seen in abundant cord blood beta clonotypes, whereas memory repertoires showed none. There was more out-of-frame TCR alpha sharing in monozygotic twins than models estimated.

Carrying unique molecular identifiers, the cDNA also gained a universal primer site through template switching. Using its own MiXCR run on the 5' RACE reads, TCRdb lists one record per CDR3 protein. The table shows 450,000 or so distinct CDR3 sequences, with 14% occurring only once. This same sample was also taken into another study, of yellow fever vaccine responses in identical twins. That source notes: The authors reported partly convergent, partly personalized vaccine responses in identical twins.

The sample taken for sequencing was CD4+ T cells sorted from blood. The clonotype comes from a woman younger than 30 in good health. The chain is built from TRBV7-8 and TRBJ2-7; maybe TRBD2 (5 bases). The CDR3 region has the DNA TGTGCCAGCAGCTCGCGATCGCAAGGGAGAGTACGTTACGAGCAGTACTTC. Its translation: CASSSRSQGRVRYEQYF.